One sample yielded the 7 T cell receptor beta chains listed below, sequenced in a study of identical twins. TCRdb called the 5' RACE reads again in MiXCR, with one record for every CDR3 protein. The data hold 1.5 million or so distinct CDR3 sequences, with around a third observed a single time. Sequenced material: cord blood. Receptor source: a newborn girl in good health.

This chain connects TRBV18 to TRBJ1-4; D is uncertain. The CDR3 is made up of 17 amino acids. The V gene lost 2 bases and the J gene lost 0 bases, with 13 bases spanning the gap. CDR1 is KGHSH and CDR2 is LQKENI in the germline V gene. In DNA form, the CDR3 reads TGTGCCAGCTCACCAAGGGTACAGTTTGCAACTAATGAAAAACTGTTTTTT. It codes for CASSPRVQFATNEKLFF.

Concerning this clonotype: This may come from a read error, since a much larger clone is one base off. The gene calls are TRBV6-1 and TRBJ1-2, with D possibly being TRBD1 (5 bases). The germline V gene has CDR1 MNHNS and CDR2 SASEGT. Trimming cost V 1 base and J 5 bases, with 8 bases left between them. CDR3 size: 13 residues. CDR3 loop: CASSEEQVYGYTF. In DNA form, the CDR3 reads TGTGCCAGCAGTGAAGAACAGGTTTATGGCTACACCTTC.

This sequence joins TRBV4-2 and TRBJ2-7; 7 nucleotides match TRBD1. There are 15 residues in the CDR3. V lost 3 bases to trimming and J lost 3 bases; unmatched junction nucleotides: 8. Germline loops: CDR1 LGHNA, CDR2 YNFKEQ. The CDR3 DNA is TGTGCCAGCAGCCAGGCCGGGACAGTCATCTACGAGCAGTACTTC. Encoded protein: CASSQAGTVIYEQYF.

The rearrangement links TRBV6-5 to TRBJ2-1, with D hard to call. CDR3 length: 13 residues. Germline assignment: CDR1 MNHEY and CDR2 SVGAGI. The CDR3 coding sequence is TGTCCCGGCCGTCCCACATCGTACAATGAGCAGTTCTTC. Its protein is CPGRPTSYNEQFF.

The rearrangement links TRBV28 to TRBJ2-3; tentatively, D is TRBD1 (6 bases). CDR1 and CDR2 from the germline V gene are MDHEN and SYDVKM. The CDR3 length is 13 residues. Between the trimmed V and J ends, which lost 1 base and 11 bases, there was a span of 13 bases. The CDR3 nucleotides read TGTGCCAGCAGTTTATTGGGCAGGGGTGTGCAGTATTTT. It is translated as CASSLLGRGVQYF.

This clonotype was picked up a small number of times. This chain uses TRBV20-1 with TRBJ1-1; weak D call: TRBD1 (6 bases). Trimming took 4 bases from V and 1 from J, leaving 13 bases between them. The CDR3 totals 14 residues. Germline-derived CDR1 and CDR2 are DFQATT and SNEGSKA (reference sequence). The CDR3 region has the DNA TGCAGTGCTAAGAAGGGGGGAGGGAACACTGAAGCTTTCTTT. Translating it yields CSAKKGGGNTEAFF.

A note on this clonotype: Mismatch with germline at one junction end may stem from a read error. The gene calls are TRBV3-1 and TRBJ2-5; 7 bases match TRBD2. The CDR3 contains 13 residues. In germline, CDR1 is LGHDT, CDR2 YNNKEL (reference sequence). CDR3 residues: CASSQGLAYEQSF. In nucleotides, the CDR3 is TGTGCCAGCAGCCAAGGACTAGCTTACGAGCAGTCCTTC.